Each of the 26 T cell receptor beta chains below was sequenced from the same sample in a study of cytomegalovirus exposure and HLA in healthy donors. A multiplex PCR was run with 60 Vbeta primers and 13 Jbeta primers. Using immunoSEQ multiplex PCR, the repertoire was profiled, and TCRdb retains in-frame clones only, with some absent. The data contain some 140,000 clones, over 65% of them seen just once; the ten biggest clones take up roughly 2.2%. Sequencing input: PBMCs. Receptors were obtained from a man in his thirties or forties in good health and CMV-seronegative.

The CDR3 reads CSAKTGSGHYEQYF. The CDR3 DNA reads as TGCAGCGCTAAAACAGGGTCAGGACACTACGAGCAGTACTTC. The rearrangement uses TRBV29-1 and TRBJ2-7; D perhaps matches TRBD1 (6 bases). The CDR3 spans 14 residues. The ends were cut back, 7 bases at V and 3 bases at J, with 19 bases in the middle. The V gene's germline CDR1 is SQVTM and CDR2 ANQGSEA.

CDR3 protein: CASSQDQLEDLWRGYTF. In DNA, the CDR3 is TGCGCCAGCAGCCAAGATCAATTAGAAGACCTTTGGCGGGGCTACACCTTC. The J gene is TRBJ1-2, the V gene TRBV4-1, with D unresolved. The CDR3 totals 17 residues. Germline V gene lookup returns CDR1 MGHRA and CDR2 YSYEKL. V was cut by 0 bases and J by 8 bases, with 22 bases left in between.

The chain couples TRBV19 to TRBJ2-3; 10 bases are a match to TRBD1. Trimming at V came to 5 bases and at J to 11 bases, leaving 7 bases not matched to a gene. The CDR3 is made up of 13 amino acids. Germline V lookup: CDR1 LNHDA, CDR2 SQIVND (reference sequence). This CDR3 is CASSGQGVSWQYF. CDR3 bases: TGTGCCAGTAGTGGACAGGGGGTTTCGTGGCAGTATTTT. The complete variable domain, with remaining parts taken from reference TRBV19 and TRBJ2-3, reads DGGITQSPKYLFRKEGQNVTLSCEQNLNHDAMYWYRQDPGQGLRLIYYSQIVNDFQKGDIAEGYSVSREKKESFPLTVTSAQKNPTAFYLCASSGQGVSWQYFGPGTRLTVL.

This clone turned up a few times. J is TRBJ2-1 and V is TRBV5-6; 10 nucleotides match TRBD1. The germline V gene has CDR1 SGHDT and CDR2 YYEEEE. This CDR3 is 15 amino acids long. The trim removed 4 bases at V and 6 bases at J, leaving 7 bases unmatched. CDR3 sequence: CASSPDRGQVNEQFF. CDR3 sequence (DNA): TGTGCCAGCAGCCCAGACAGGGGGCAGGTCAATGAGCAGTTCTTC.

The gene calls are TRBV9 and TRBJ1-4, with a tentative D call TRBD1 (5 bases). This CDR3 is built from 15 residues. The germline CDR1 and CDR2 sequences are SGDLS and YYNGEE. With 0 bases removed from V and 8 bases from J, the gap between germline ends came to 14 bases. Here the CDR3 DNA reads TGTGCCAGCAGCGTAGGAGGTGAGGACACCGAAAAACTGTTTTTT. As protein: CASSVGGEDTEKLFF. Variable domain in full (rest from reference TRBV9 and TRBJ1-4): DSGVTQTPKHLITATGQRVTLRCSPRSGDLSVYWYQQSLDQGLQFLIQYYNGEERAKGNILERFSAQQFPDLHSELNLSSLELGDSALYFCASSVGGEDTEKLFFGSGTQLSVL.

This clone was recorded once. This chain links TRBV7-9 with TRBJ1-1; D is perhaps TRBD1 (5 bases). This CDR3 has 12 amino acids. V shed 1 base and J shed 9 bases, with 9 bases lying between them. Germline loops: CDR1 SEHNR, CDR2 FQNEAQ (reference sequence). CDR3 DNA: TGTGCCAGCAGCTTAGAGGCAGGGCAAGCTTTCTTT. This translates into CASSLEAGQAFF.

This clone appeared a single time. In DNA form, the CDR3 reads TGTGCCAGTAGTTTATCAGGGCCGTCTTATGCCGATTCACCCCTCCACTTT. Translated, it gives CASSLSGPSYADSPLHF. The rearrangement links TRBV19 to TRBJ1-6; possibly TRBD1 for D (5 bases). V lost 5 bases to trimming and J lost 8 bases, with 22 bases between them. CDR3 length: 17 residues. The germline V gene encodes CDR1 LNHDA and CDR2 SQIVND (reference sequence).

The J gene is TRBJ1-1, the V gene TRBV7-2; D call uncertain. Trimming took 5 bases from V and 5 from J, leaving 6 bases between them. The CDR3 contains 11 residues. Germline values: CDR1 SGHTA, CDR2 FQGNSA. The CDR3: CASSQRTEAFF. CDR3 DNA sequence: TGTGCCAGCAGCCAGAGGACTGAAGCTTTCTTT.

The genes are TRBV29-1 and TRBJ2-5, with 9 bases lining up with TRBD1. The CDR3 consists of 15 residues. With 3 bases clipped from V and 4 bases from J, the junction kept 9 bases outside the gene matches. Germline CDR1 reads SQVTM; CDR2 reads ANQGSEA. CDR3 in DNA: TGCAGCGTTGAGCTAGGACAGGGGAAGGGAGAGACCCAGTACTTC. Protein: CSVELGQGKGETQYF.

This clone was picked up a small number of times. The rearrangement links TRBV6-5 to TRBJ1-2; 7 bases are shared with TRBD1. Losses at the gene ends were 4 bases for V and 6 bases for J; bases not matched to a gene: 5. Germline V gives CDR1 MNHEY, CDR2 SVGAGI. There are 13 residues in the CDR3. The CDR3 nucleotides read TGTGCCAGCAGTTCGGGACAGCATAATGGCTACACCTTC. It is translated as CASSSGQHNGYTF.

V usage is TRBV5-6 and J usage is TRBJ1-2, with 7 bases fitting TRBD1. V lost 0 bases and J lost 4; bases outside the gene matches: 0. The CDR3 consists of 13 residues. Germline V gene sequence: CDR1 SGHDT, CDR2 YYEEEE. In nucleotides, the CDR3 is TGTGCCAGCAGCTTGGGGACAGGCTATGGCTACACCTTC. As protein: CASSLGTGYGYTF.

V gene TRBV2 combines with J gene TRBJ1-3, with TRBD1 as a possible D gene (6 bases). This CDR3 contains 14 residues. Germline-derived CDR1 and CDR2 are SNHLY and FYNNEI. V gave up 7 bases and J gave up 1 base, with 11 bases separating them. CDR3 sequence reads: CASTVGTSGNTIYF. The CDR3 DNA reads as TGTGCCAGCACCGTCGGGACATCTGGAAACACCATATATTTT.

CDR3 protein: CASSAGPGNYGYTF. The CDR3 DNA is TGCGCCAGCAGCGCCGGACCAGGGAACTATGGCTACACCTTC. The chain combines TRBV5-1 with TRBJ1-2; D is perhaps TRBD1 (5 bases). Germline CDR1 and CDR2: SGHRS and YFSETQ. Trimming removed 4 bases at V and 2 bases at J, with 12 bases between. The CDR3 contains 14 residues.

With respect to this clone: The sample has other DNA sequences that encode this CDR3 too. The rearrangement uses TRBV6-5 and TRBJ1-1; D may be TRBD1 (5 bases). This CDR3 has 14 amino acids. V was trimmed by 0 bases and J by 4 bases, leaving 9 bases between them. The germline gives CDR1 MNHEY, CDR2 SVGAGI. Here the CDR3 DNA reads TGTGCCAGCAGTTACTCGGCCGGGGGCACTGAAGCTTTCTTT. Translating it yields CASSYSAGGTEAFF.

In its sample, this clone was seen a few times. The V and J genes are TRBV7-9 and TRBJ2-5; 7 nucleotides agree with TRBD1. Germline assignment: CDR1 SEHNR and CDR2 FQNEAQ (reference sequence). CDR3 length equals 13 residues. V shed 6 bases and J 11 bases; nucleotides not matched to a gene: 12. The CDR3 DNA is TGTGCCAGCAGGGACGCAGGGGGTCAGGAGCAGTACTTC. Translation gives CASRDAGGQEQYF.

The sample holds a few counts of this clone. This chain's CDR3 is CASSILANTEAFF. Written as DNA, the CDR3 is TGTGCCAGTAGTATTTTGGCGAACACTGAAGCTTTCTTT. This rearrangement joins TRBV19 to TRBJ1-1; D is uncertain. Trimming cost V 3 bases and J 1 base, with 6 bases left between them. The CDR3 runs 13 residues. Germline CDR1 LNHDA, CDR2 SQIVND (reference sequence).

This clone was picked up one time. The genes are TRBV9 and TRBJ2-7; D is ambiguous. CDR1 and CDR2 (germline): SGDLS, YYNGEE. This CDR3 comprises 15 residues. Trimming pared 4 bases from V and 6 bases from J, leaving 20 bases between. The CDR3 loop reads CASSLADTAGCEQYF. CDR3 nucleotides: TGTGCCAGCAGCCTTGCCGACACCGCAGGTTGCGAGCAGTACTTC.

The chain recombines TRBV5-1 with TRBJ2-5; TRBD2 is a possible D gene (6 bases). Germline loops: CDR1 SGHRS, CDR2 YFSETQ. The CDR3 consists of 15 residues. With 6 bases removed from V and 1 base from J, the gap between germline ends came to 16 bases. The CDR3 loop is CASTPLEGFQETQYF. The CDR3 DNA reads TGCGCCAGCACCCCTCTGGAGGGTTTCCAAGAGACCCAGTACTTC.

The chain uses TRBV14 and TRBJ1-4; 7 bases map to TRBD1. Trimming took 9 bases from V and 3 from J; bases not matched to a gene: 7. There are 14 residues in the CDR3. The germline V gene encodes CDR1 SGHDN and CDR2 FVKESK. CDR3 in amino acids: CASGRQGANEKLFF. In DNA form, the CDR3 reads TGTGCCAGTGGAAGGCAGGGGGCTAATGAAAAACTGTTTTTT. Drawing the rest from reference TRBV14 and TRBJ1-4, the complete variable domain is EAGVTQFPSHSVIEKGQTVTLRCDPISGHDNLYWYRRVMGKEIKFLLHFVKESKQDESGMPNNRFLAERTGGTYSTLKVQPAELEDSGVYFCASGRQGANEKLFFGSGTQLSVL.

J is TRBJ1-5 and V is TRBV5-1; TRBD1 might be the D (5 bases). CDR1 and CDR2 from the germline V gene are SGHRS and YFSETQ. The germline V and J ends were trimmed by 1 base and 0 bases, with 23 bases remaining between them. The CDR3 covers 20 residues. CDR3 sequence (DNA): TGCGCCAGCAGCTTGAAGGGTTGGGGGGGAGGCAGGCCTAGCAATCAGCCCCAGCATTTT. This translates into CASSLKGWGGGRPSNQPQHF.

The gene calls are TRBV6-6 and TRBJ1-6, with D unresolved. The CDR3 loop spans 14 amino acids. CDR1 MNHNY and CDR2 SVGAGI come from the germline V gene (reference sequence). V was trimmed by 0 bases and J by 14 bases, leaving 14 bases between them. CDR3 region: CASSYSNGREALHF. In DNA form, the CDR3 reads TGTGCCAGCAGTTACTCGAATGGGAGGGAAGCCCTCCACTTT.

The CDR3 sequence is CASSLVAGGPYEQYF. For the CDR3, the DNA is TGTGCCAGCAGTTTAGTTGCGGGGGGGCCTTACGAGCAGTACTTC. V and J are TRBV27 and TRBJ2-7; 9 bases align to TRBD2. This CDR3 has 15 residues. Germline V lookup: CDR1 MNHEY, CDR2 SMNVEV (reference sequence). The J segment lost 4 bases and the V segment lost 2 bases, leaving 6 bases of the junction unmatched.

The CDR3 region has the DNA TGTGCCAGCAGTTACTACGGGGGGGGACAAGGGGAGCAGTACTTC. Its translation is CASSYYGGGQGEQYF. The chain couples TRBV6-5 to TRBJ2-7, with 8 bases that match TRBD2. Germline V lookup: CDR1 MNHEY, CDR2 SVGAGI. With 1 base clipped from V and 7 bases from J, the junction kept 9 bases outside the gene matches. The CDR3 extends over 15 amino acids.

This clone turned up a few times. The gene calls are TRBV5-4 and TRBJ2-7, with 9 bases fitting TRBD1. Germline CDR1 is SGHNT and CDR2 is YYREEE (reference sequence). The CDR3 extends over 14 amino acids. Unmatched junction bases numbered 4, after V lost 3 bases and J lost 3 bases. Here the CDR3 DNA reads TGTGCCAGCAGCTCACCGGGACAGGGCTACGAGCAGTACTTC. Translation gives CASSSPGQGYEQYF.

This clone was found once. The chain links TRBV7-2 to TRBJ1-2; maybe TRBD1 (6 bases). CDR1 and CDR2 (germline): SGHTA, FQGNSA. V lost 5 bases and J 0 bases, leaving 7 bases between the germline ends. The CDR3 runs to 13 residues. In DNA, the CDR3 is TGTGCCAGCAGCACAGGGCCTAACTATGGCTACACCTTC. This gives the protein CASSTGPNYGYTF.

Comments on this clone: An end of the junction differs from the germline gene, which may be a read error. Here the CDR3 DNA reads TGTACCAGCAGCCACAGGGGGCGAGAAGAGACCCAGTACTTC. As protein: CTSSHRGREETQYF. This chain joins TRBV14 and TRBJ2-5; 9 bases map to TRBD1. Germline V gene sequence: CDR1 SGHDN, CDR2 FVKESK. The length of the CDR3 is 14 residues.